This T cell receptor (beta chain) appears in the sequencing data of a study of cytomegalovirus exposure and HLA in healthy donors. V was clipped by 8 bases and J by 6 bases; unmatched bases: 13. CDR3 length equals 15 residues. Germline CDR1 is MGHDK and CDR2 is SYGVNS. Both 60 Vbeta primers and 13 Jbeta primers went into the PCR. Profiling relied on immunoSEQ multiplex PCR, and the TCRdb table lists in-frame clones only, not all of them. The table lists about 160,000 clones, roughly four fifths of them singletons. V and J are TRBV25-1 and TRBJ2-1; TRBD2 aligns across 7 bases. This TCR came from a man aged 50 or older in good health and CMV-seropositive. Source material: PBMCs. CDR3: CASAPGGSLSNEQFF. DNA for the CDR3: TGTGCCAGCGCCCCGGGGGGTTCTTTGAGCAATGAGCAGTTCTTC.